These 29 T cell receptor beta chains were sequenced from one sample in a study of cytomegalovirus exposure and HLA in healthy donors. Repertoires were generated with immunoSEQ multiplex PCR, while TCRdb's copy carries only in-frame clones and drops some. The sample shows 150,000 to 200,000 clones, over 85% of them seen only once. What was sequenced was PBMCs. These receptor sequences come from a man aged 18 to 30 in good health and CMV-seropositive.

The rearrangement uses TRBV12-2 and TRBJ2-7; TRBD2, the table's D call, lacks a check against the DNA. TRBV12-2 is an annotated pseudogene. This CDR3 spans 17 amino acids. CDR3 in DNA: TGTGCAAGTCGCTTAGTGGGACTAGCGGGAGGATCGCACGAGCAGTACTTC. This translates into CASRLVGLAGGSHEQYF.

This sequence joins TRBV5-4 and TRBJ2-2, with TRBD2 matching over 7 bases. CDR1 SGHNT and CDR2 YYREEE come from the germline V gene (reference sequence). The CDR3 extends over 17 amino acids. Trimming cost V 1 base and J 2 bases; bases outside gene matches: 8. The CDR3 protein is CASSLSLGRGNTGELFF. In nucleotides, the CDR3 is TGTGCCAGCAGCTTGAGTTTGGGGAGGGGAAACACCGGGGAGCTGTTTTTT. Drawing the rest from reference TRBV5-4 and TRBJ2-2, the complete variable domain is ETGVTQSPTHLIKTRGQQVTLRCSSQSGHNTVSWYQQALGQGPQFIFQYYREEENGRGNFPPRFSGLQFPNYSSELNVNALELDDSALYLCASSLSLGRGNTGELFFGEGSRLTVL.

The chain couples TRBV6-5 to TRBJ2-3, with TRBD2 identical over 13 bases. In germline, CDR1 is MNHEY, CDR2 SVGAGI. V dropped 4 bases and J dropped 5; count of bases not matched to a gene: 6. This CDR3 spans 16 amino acids. CDR3 protein: CASSSGLAGKEDTQYF. DNA of the CDR3: TGTGCCAGCAGTTCGGGACTAGCGGGAAAGGAAGATACGCAGTATTTT.

This clone has only one observation. This chain connects TRBV27 to TRBJ2-7; 11 positions agree with TRBD2. The CDR3 consists of 19 residues. V lost 4 bases to trimming and J lost 3 bases; unmatched junction nucleotides: 17. Germline assignment: CDR1 MNHEY and CDR2 SMNVEV (reference sequence). In nucleotides, the CDR3 is TGTGCCAGCAGTTCGATAGCGGGAGGGCCGGTAACGAAAAACTACGAGCAGTACTTC. It specifies CASSSIAGGPVTKNYEQYF.

J is TRBJ2-7 and V is TRBV2; TRBD2 aligns across 9 bases. CDR1 and CDR2 (germline): SNHLY, FYNNEI. This CDR3 contains 15 residues. Germline trimming cut 7 bases from V and 2 bases from J; bases unmatched to any gene: 9. Here the CDR3 DNA reads TGTGCCAGCATACTAGTTAGCGGGAGCCCCTACGAGCAGTACTTC. Encoded protein: CASILVSGSPYEQYF.

This clone was detected only a few times. This sequence joins TRBV19 and TRBJ1-5; TRBD1 might be the D (5 bases). Trimming removed 5 bases at V and 4 bases at J, with 12 bases between. This CDR3 is built from 14 residues. From germline, CDR1 is LNHDA and CDR2 SQIVND (reference sequence). The CDR3 region has the DNA TGTGCCAGTAGTCCGCCGTCAGGGAATCAGCCCCAGCATTTT. Translated: CASSPPSGNQPQHF.

The rearrangement uses TRBV5-6 and TRBJ1-1; the D gene is possibly TRBD1 (6 bases). The CDR3 totals 15 residues. Germline V gives CDR1 SGHDT, CDR2 YYEEEE. V dropped 4 bases and J dropped 2 bases, with 15 bases sitting between them. The chain's CDR3 is CASSLRQVFNTEAFF. In DNA form, the CDR3 reads TGTGCCAGCAGCCTTCGACAGGTATTCAACACTGAAGCTTTCTTT.

The chain has TRBV5-1 and TRBJ2-3, with a possible D match to TRBD1 (6 bases). CDR3 length: 17 amino acids. V was clipped by 4 bases and J by 5 bases, with 23 bases between them. Germline lookup yields CDR1 SGHRS and CDR2 YFSETQ. Written as DNA, the CDR3 is TGCGCCAGCAGCCAAACACAGGGAAGGGGGTTAGGAGATACGCAGTATTTT. Its translation: CASSQTQGRGLGDTQYF.

V and J are TRBV6-6 and TRBJ1-1, with D perhaps TRBD1 (5 bases). The V gene lost 6 bases and the J gene lost 3 bases, with 14 bases spanning the gap. CDR1 is MNHNY and CDR2 is SVGAGI in the germline V gene (reference sequence). The CDR3 sequence is 14 residues long. Here the CDR3 DNA reads TGTGCCAGCAGATACAGGAGAGGCGACACTGAAGCTTTCTTT. Encoded protein: CASRYRRGDTEAFF.

This clone was seen once. The chain joins TRBV9 to TRBJ2-1, with 7 bases that match TRBD2. Germline values: CDR1 SGDLS, CDR2 YYNGEE. The trim removed 3 bases at V and 8 bases at J, leaving 8 bases unmatched. The CDR3 loop spans 14 amino acids. For the CDR3, the DNA is TGTGCCAGCAGCGCCCAAGGAAGCGGGGATGAGCAGTTCTTC. Translating it yields CASSAQGSGDEQFF.

The genes are TRBV4-1 and TRBJ2-1; 9 positions match TRBD1. This CDR3 is built from 16 residues. Losses at the gene ends were 6 bases for V and 2 bases for J; bases not matched to a gene: 8. Germline V gives CDR1 MGHRA, CDR2 YSYEKL. The CDR3 is CASRIQGASTYNEQFF. CDR3 sequence (DNA): TGCGCCAGCAGAATACAGGGGGCGAGCACCTACAATGAGCAGTTCTTC.

This clone came up once. The CDR3, as DNA: TGTGCCACCAGCAGAGATATCGGGGATGAAAAACTGTTTTTT. It specifies CATSRDIGDEKLFF. The chain carries TRBV15 and TRBJ1-4, with no clear D. Trimming left V 0 bases short and J 6 bases short, with 8 bases between. This CDR3 is 14 amino acids long. Germline-derived CDR1 and CDR2 are LNHNV and YYDKDF (reference sequence). Complete variable domain (other parts from reference TRBV15 and TRBJ1-4): DAMVIQNPRYQVTQFGKPVTLSCSQTLNHNVMYWYQQKSSQAPKLLFHYYDKDFNNEADTPDNFQSRRPNTSFCFLDIRSPGLGDTAMYLCATSRDIGDEKLFFGSGTQLSVL.

The chain is built from TRBV10-1 and TRBJ2-3; 11 bases map to TRBD2. Germline CDR1 WNHNN, CDR2 SYGVQD (reference sequence). This CDR3 comprises 16 residues. The junction had 4 bases not matched to a gene; V was cut back by 2 bases and J by 3 bases. The CDR3 sequence is CASSEEASGRTDTQYF. CDR3 in DNA: TGCGCCAGCAGTGAGGAGGCTAGCGGGAGGACAGATACGCAGTATTTT.

The J gene is TRBJ1-4, the V gene TRBV7-9, with D possibly being TRBD1 (5 bases). Between the trimmed V and J ends, which lost 1 base and 8 bases, there was a span of 11 bases. The CDR3 runs 14 residues. Looked up from germline, CDR1 is SEHNR and CDR2 is FQNEAQ (reference sequence). CDR3 sequence reads: CASSLDMGGEKLFF. As DNA, the CDR3 is TGTGCCAGCAGCTTAGATATGGGGGGGGAAAAACTGTTTTTT. Supplemented by reference TRBV7-9 and TRBJ1-4, the full variable domain reads DTGVSQNPRHKITKRGQNVTFRCDPISEHNRLYWYRQTLGQGPEFLTYFQNEAQLEKSRLLSDRFSAERPKGSFSTLEIQRTEQGDSAMYLCASSLDMGGEKLFFGSGTQLSVL.

The rearrangement links TRBV6-6 to TRBJ1-1; D might be TRBD1 (6 bases). The germline V gene encodes CDR1 MNHNY and CDR2 SVGAGI (reference sequence). This CDR3 is 14 amino acids long. Trimming pared 3 bases from V and 5 bases from J, leaving 13 bases between. CDR3 region: CASSYSGVRTEAFF. DNA of the CDR3: TGTGCCAGCAGTTATTCAGGGGTTAGGACTGAAGCTTTCTTT.

The table lists this clone with a count of one. The rearrangement joins TRBV5-1 to TRBJ2-1; 8 nucleotides align to TRBD1. The ends lost 0 bases at V and 3 bases at J; junction bases unmatched: 2. Germline-derived CDR1 and CDR2 are SGHRS and YFSETQ. The CDR3 runs 15 residues. The CDR3 DNA follows: TGCGCCAGCAGCTTGGTGGGACAGGTCTACAATGAGCAGTTCTTC. Its translation: CASSLVGQVYNEQFF.

The chain carries TRBV13 and TRBJ1-4; no firm D call. This CDR3 contains 16 residues. Per germline, CDR1 PRHDT and CDR2 FYEKMQ (reference sequence). V was pared by 5 bases and J by 3 bases, with 16 bases between. CDR3 sequence reads: CASSPGSPRPNEKLFF. CDR3 nucleotide sequence: TGTGCCAGCAGCCCCGGGTCCCCGAGGCCTAATGAAAAACTGTTTTTT. Combining the CDR3 with reference TRBV13 and TRBJ1-4 gives the whole variable domain AAGVIQSPRHLIKEKRETATLKCYPIPRHDTVYWYQQGPGQDPQFLISFYEKMQSDKGSIPDRFSAQQFSDYHSELNMSSLELGDSALYFCASSPGSPRPNEKLFFGSGTQLSVL.

V is TRBV4-1 and J is TRBJ1-4; D unclear. Trimming shortened V by 3 bases and J by 8 bases, and 10 bases separated the two germline ends. The CDR3 runs 13 residues. The germline CDR1 and CDR2 sequences are MGHRA and YSYEKL. DNA for the CDR3: TGCGCCAGCAGCCACGATACGAGCGAAAAACTGTTTTTT. Translated, it gives CASSHDTSEKLFF.

J is TRBJ2-7 and V is TRBV19, with 14 positions matching TRBD2. This CDR3 is built from 16 residues. CDR1 is LNHDA, CDR2 SQIVND, per germline (reference sequence). V trimming: 0 bases; J trimming: 5 bases; junction bases outside the gene matches: 3. The chain's CDR3 is CASSIEGTSGRNEQYF. CDR3 sequence (DNA): TGTGCCAGTAGTATAGAAGGGACTAGCGGGAGAAACGAGCAGTACTTC.

This chain uses TRBV7-9 with TRBJ1-2; 7 nucleotides align to TRBD1. CDR3 length: 16 residues. Germline CDR1 and CDR2: SEHNR and FQNEAQ (reference sequence). V lost 2 bases to trimming and J lost 6 bases; unmatched junction nucleotides: 12. CDR3 bases: TGTGCCAGCAGCTTATTGGGCAGTGACAGGGACCATGGCTACACCTTC. It translates to CASSLLGSDRDHGYTF. The whole variable domain, remainder taken from reference TRBV7-9 and TRBJ1-2, is DTGVSQNPRHKITKRGQNVTFRCDPISEHNRLYWYRQTLGQGPEFLTYFQNEAQLEKSRLLSDRFSAERPKGSFSTLEIQRTEQGDSAMYLCASSLLGSDRDHGYTFGSGTRLTVV.

Turning to this clone: Relative to the germline gene, one junction end is altered; a read error may explain this. This chain links TRBV14 with TRBJ1-1, with TRBD1 matching 8 bases. The CDR3 loop spans 14 amino acids. Germline V gene sequence: CDR1 SGHDN, CDR2 FVKESK. CDR3 in DNA: TGTGCCAGCAGCAAAGACAGGGGTCAAACTGAAGCTTTCTTT. Translation: CASSKDRGQTEAFF.

The chain carries TRBV5-5 and TRBJ1-4; no clear D gene. The CDR3 has 16 amino acids. V was pared by 0 bases and J by 7 bases, with 16 bases between. In germline, CDR1 is SGHKS, CDR2 YYEKEE (reference sequence). CDR3 bases: TGTGCCAGCAGCTTGGTATGGGCCCAGAATCGTGAAAAACTGTTTTTT. It yields the protein CASSLVWAQNREKLFF.

This sequence joins TRBV14 and TRBJ1-4; D might be TRBD1 (5 bases). Germline loops: CDR1 SGHDN, CDR2 FVKESK. This CDR3 region has 18 residues. V was pared by 0 bases and J by 7 bases, with 21 bases between. The CDR3 region is CASSQEGARPTVLEKLFF. Written as DNA, the CDR3 is TGTGCCAGCAGCCAAGAAGGGGCACGACCGACAGTACTTGAAAAACTGTTTTTT. Filled out from reference TRBV14 and TRBJ1-4, the complete variable domain reads EAGVTQFPSHSVIEKGQTVTLRCDPISGHDNLYWYRRVMGKEIKFLLHFVKESKQDESGMPNNRFLAERTGGTYSTLKVQPAELEDSGVYFCASSQEGARPTVLEKLFFGSGTQLSVL.

The V and J genes are TRBV27 and TRBJ2-3; 8 bases line up with TRBD2. The V and J ends lost 6 bases and 6 bases, in that order; junction bases with no gene match: 11. CDR3 length equals 15 residues. Germline V gives CDR1 MNHEY, CDR2 SMNVEV (reference sequence). The CDR3 nucleotides read TGTGCCAGCAGCCCGCCCGCGGGAGGTACGGATACGCAGTATTTT. Protein: CASSPPAGGTDTQYF.

The table lists this clone with a few counts. The chain employs TRBV7-2 and TRBJ2-5, with D possibly TRBD1 on 5 matching bases. CDR1 is SGHTA, CDR2 FQGNSA, per germline. V was clipped by 1 base and J by 5 bases, with 14 bases between them. The CDR3 runs 15 residues. The CDR3 spells CASSLVGWGRETQYF. DNA of the CDR3: TGTGCCAGCAGCTTAGTGGGGTGGGGCCGGGAGACCCAGTACTTC.

V usage is TRBV6-6 and J usage is TRBJ1-3, with 9 bases matching TRBD1. This CDR3 has 16 residues. The germline V gene has CDR1 MNHNY and CDR2 SVGAGI (reference sequence). With 0 bases clipped from V and 4 bases from J, the junction kept 4 bases outside the gene matches. The CDR3 nucleotides are TGTGCCAGCAGTTACTCGTTCACAGGGGGCGGAAACACCATATATTTT. Translating gives CASSYSFTGGGNTIYF.

This chain connects TRBV9 to TRBJ2-1, with TRBD2 matching over 12 bases. The CDR3 has 16 amino acids. Germline V gene lookup returns CDR1 SGDLS and CDR2 YYNGEE. After removal of 2 bases from V and 8 bases from J, the junction contained 8 bases not matched to a gene. Here the CDR3 reads CASSVRLAGDLDEQFF. In DNA form, the CDR3 reads TGTGCCAGCAGCGTCCGACTAGCGGGAGATTTGGATGAGCAGTTCTTC.

This chain uses TRBV7-8 with TRBJ1-2; D is perhaps TRBD1 (6 bases). The germline V gene encodes CDR1 SGHVS and CDR2 FQNEAQ. Trimming took 4 bases from V and 2 from J, leaving 11 bases between them. This CDR3 is 14 amino acids long. CDR3 loop: CASSSYRENYGYTF. DNA for the CDR3: TGTGCCAGCAGCTCGTACAGGGAGAACTATGGCTACACCTTC.

The chain employs TRBV7-8 and TRBJ2-7; D gene uncertain. Trimming removed 2 bases from V and 3 bases from J, with 8 bases in between. This CDR3 has 13 amino acids. CDR1 is SGHVS and CDR2 is FQNEAQ in the germline V gene. The DNA of the CDR3 is TGTGCCAGCAGCTTATCGGTCCGCTACGAGCAGTACTTC. This translates into CASSLSVRYEQYF.